Listed here is a single TCR beta chain. Both 60 Vbeta primers and 13 Jbeta primers went into the PCR. Some clones are missing from TCRdb's copy, which holds only in-frame ones; the method was immunoSEQ multiplex PCR. The data hold approximately 92,000 clones, with under 90% observed a single time. The CDR3 extends over 17 amino acids. Germline V gives CDR1 LGHNT, CDR2 FRNRAP. V was pared by 2 bases and J by 4 bases, with 17 bases between. The sample is drawn from a study of cytomegalovirus exposure and HLA in healthy donors. The TCR was taken from a woman aged 65 to 85 in good health and CMV-seropositive. Source material: PBMCs. V usage is TRBV12-5 and J usage is TRBJ2-2; TRBD1 is a possible D gene (6 bases). The CDR3 region is CASGLSVTGMVTGELFF. The CDR3 DNA follows: TGTGCTAGTGGTTTGAGCGTTACAGGGATGGTCACCGGGGAGCTGTTTTTT.